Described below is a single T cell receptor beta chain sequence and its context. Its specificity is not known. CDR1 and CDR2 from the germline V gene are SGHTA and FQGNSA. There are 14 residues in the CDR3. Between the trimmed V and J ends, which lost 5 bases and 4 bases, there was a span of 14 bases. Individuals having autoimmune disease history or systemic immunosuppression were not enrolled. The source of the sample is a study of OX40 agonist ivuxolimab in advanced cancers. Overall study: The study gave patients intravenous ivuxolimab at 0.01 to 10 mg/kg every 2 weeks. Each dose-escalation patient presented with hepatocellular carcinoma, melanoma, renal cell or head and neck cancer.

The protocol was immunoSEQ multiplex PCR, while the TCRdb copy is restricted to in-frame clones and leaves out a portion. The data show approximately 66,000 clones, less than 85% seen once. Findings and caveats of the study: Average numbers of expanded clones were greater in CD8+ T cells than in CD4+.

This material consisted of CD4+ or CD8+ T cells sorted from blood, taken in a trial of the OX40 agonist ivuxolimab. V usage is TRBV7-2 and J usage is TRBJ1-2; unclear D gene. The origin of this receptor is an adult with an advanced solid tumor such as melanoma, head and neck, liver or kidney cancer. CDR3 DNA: TGTGCCAGCAGCCCCACAACAAAAACCTATGGCTACACCTTC. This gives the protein CASSPTTKTYGYTF.